A selection of T cell receptor beta chains follows, all from one sample in a study of blood T cell repertoires in COVID-19. The data were produced by immunoSEQ multiplex PCR, yet TCRdb's version contains in-frame clones alone and is incomplete. The sample contains roughly 260,000 clones, approximately 86% of which appear only once. The sample consisted of peripheral blood. All receptors derive from a man aged 35 to 55 who had recovered from COVID-19. The CDR3 runs from the conserved cysteine through the conserved F or W. A D gene is named only where the DNA matches it firmly. The size field is filled for only some rows; it gives once, few, many or a size class.

size	V	J	D	DNA	CDR3
once	TRBV4-2	TRBJ2-3	TRBD1	TGTGCCAGCAGCCAAGGAGACAGGGAAACAGATACGCAGTATTTT	CASSQGDRETDTQYF
.	TRBV7-9	TRBJ2-1	.	TGTGCCAGCAGCTTACGGGAGTACGGCTACAATGAGCAGTTCTTC	CASSLREYGYNEQFF
.	TRBV30	TRBJ1-1	.	TGTGCCTGGAGTTTGAGGGTTGACACTGAAGCTTTCTTT	CAWSLRVDTEAFF
.	TRBV11-2	TRBJ1-2	.	TGTGCCAGCAGCTGGACACCGAGGGGGGGCTACACCTTC	CASSWTPRGGYTF
.	TRBV3-1/TRBV3-2	TRBJ1-1	.	TGTGCCAGCAGTTTAATCAGGAGTATCTCGACTATGAACACTGAAGCTTTCTTT	CASSLIRSISTMNTEAFF
.	TRBV29-1	TRBJ2-3	.	TGCAGCGTGATACTGAACGCCGGTAGTCAAGATACGCAGTATTTT	CSVILNAGSQDTQYF
.	TRBV6-5	TRBJ1-2	.	TGTGCCAGCAGAGACCAATCGACAGGCTCCTATGGCTACACCTTC	CASRDQSTGSYGYTF
.	TRBV5-6	TRBJ2-2	TRBD2	TGTGCCAGCAGCTTGGCCGGGAGGGCCCCCGGGGAGCTGTTTTTT	CASSLAGRAPGELFF
.	TRBV5-1	TRBJ1-1	TRBD1	TGCGCCAGCAGCTCCTCCGGGACAGACAACACTGAAGCTTTCTTT	CASSSSGTDNTEAFF
.	TRBV7-6	TRBJ2-1	TRBD2	TGTGCCAGCAGCTTAGATTTGGCGGGAGCCTACAATGAGCAGTTCTTC	CASSLDLAGAYNEQFF
.	TRBV19	TRBJ2-1	TRBD2	TGTGCCAGTAGTATTTCCCTCGGATTTCCAGCTAGCGGCTCCTACAATGAGCAGTTCTTC	CASSISLGFPASGSYNEQFF
.	TRBV11-2	TRBJ1-2	TRBD1	TGTGCCAGCAGCCACCCCACAGCGGGACAGGCGGTTAACTATGGCTACACCTTC	CASSHPTAGQAVNYGYTF
few	TRBV7-3	TRBJ2-2	.	TGTGCCAGCACAGGGCTTTCGAACACCGGGGAGCTGTTTTTT	CASTGLSNTGELFF
.	TRBV6-4	TRBJ2-2	TRBD1	TGTGCCAGCAGTCGGACAGGACGAGGAGGTTTGGGGACCGGGGAGCTGTTTTTT	CASSRTGRGGLGTGELFF
.	TRBV19	TRBJ2-6	TRBD2	TGTGCCAGTAGGGGACTAGCGGGAGATGGGGCCAACGTCCTGACTTTC	CASRGLAGDGANVLTF
once	TRBV11-2	TRBJ2-1	TRBD1	TGTGCCAGCAGCTTAGGACAGGGGGCAGAGAGGAGGAATGAGCAGTTCTTC	CASSLGQGAERRNEQFF